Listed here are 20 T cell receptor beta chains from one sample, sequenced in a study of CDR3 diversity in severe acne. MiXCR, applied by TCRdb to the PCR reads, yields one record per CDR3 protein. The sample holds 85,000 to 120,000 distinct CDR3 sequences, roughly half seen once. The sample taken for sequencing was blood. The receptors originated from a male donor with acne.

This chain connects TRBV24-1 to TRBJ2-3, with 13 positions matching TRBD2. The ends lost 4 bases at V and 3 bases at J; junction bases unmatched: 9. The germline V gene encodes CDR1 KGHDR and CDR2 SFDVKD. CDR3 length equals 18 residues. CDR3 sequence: CATSERGLAGTNTDTQYF. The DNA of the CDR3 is TGTGCCACCAGTGAGAGGGGACTAGCGGGAACTAATACAGATACGCAGTATTTT.

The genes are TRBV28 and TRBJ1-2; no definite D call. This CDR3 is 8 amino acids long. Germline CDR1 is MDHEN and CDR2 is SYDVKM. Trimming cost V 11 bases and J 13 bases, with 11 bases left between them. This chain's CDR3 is CAREVITF. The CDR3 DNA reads TGTGCCCGGGAAGTAATCACCTTC.

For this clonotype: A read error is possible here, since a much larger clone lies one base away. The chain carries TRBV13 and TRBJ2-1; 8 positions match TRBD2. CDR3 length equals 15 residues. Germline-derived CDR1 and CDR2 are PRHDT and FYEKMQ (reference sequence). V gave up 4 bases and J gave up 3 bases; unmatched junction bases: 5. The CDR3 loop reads CASSSGGVDYNEQFF. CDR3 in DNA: TGTGCCAGCAGCTCCGGGGGGGTCGACTACAATGAGCAGTTCTTC.

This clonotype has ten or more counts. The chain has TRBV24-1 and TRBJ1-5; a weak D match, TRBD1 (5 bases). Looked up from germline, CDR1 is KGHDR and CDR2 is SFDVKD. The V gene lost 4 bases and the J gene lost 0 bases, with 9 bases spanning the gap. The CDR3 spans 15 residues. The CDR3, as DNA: TGTGCCACCAGTGAGGGGGGATTTAGCAATCAGCCCCAGCATTTT. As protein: CATSEGGFSNQPQHF.

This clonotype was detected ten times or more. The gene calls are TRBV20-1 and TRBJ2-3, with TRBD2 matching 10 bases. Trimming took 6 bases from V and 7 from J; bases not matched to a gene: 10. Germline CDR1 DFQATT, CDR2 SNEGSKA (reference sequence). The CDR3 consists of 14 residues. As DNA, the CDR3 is TGCAGTGCCCATCCTAGCGGGAGTTCCAATACGCAGTATTTT. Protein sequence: CSAHPSGSSNTQYF.

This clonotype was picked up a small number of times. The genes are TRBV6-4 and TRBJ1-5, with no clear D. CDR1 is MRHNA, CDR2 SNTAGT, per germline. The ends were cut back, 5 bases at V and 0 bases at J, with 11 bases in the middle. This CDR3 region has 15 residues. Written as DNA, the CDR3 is TGTGCCAGCAGTTTCAGAGTTTATAGCAATCAGCCCCAGCATTTT. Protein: CASSFRVYSNQPQHF.

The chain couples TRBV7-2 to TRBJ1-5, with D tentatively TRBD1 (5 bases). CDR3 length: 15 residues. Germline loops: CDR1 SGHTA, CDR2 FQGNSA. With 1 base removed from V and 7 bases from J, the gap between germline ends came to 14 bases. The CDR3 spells CASSLDRSSEQPQHF. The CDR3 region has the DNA TGTGCCAGCAGCTTAGACAGGTCGAGCGAGCAGCCCCAGCATTTT.

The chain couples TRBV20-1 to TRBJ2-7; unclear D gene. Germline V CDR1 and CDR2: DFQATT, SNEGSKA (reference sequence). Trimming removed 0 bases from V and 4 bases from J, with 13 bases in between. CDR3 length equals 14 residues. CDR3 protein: CSARDHRAGYEQYF. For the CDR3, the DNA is TGCAGTGCTAGAGATCATAGGGCCGGTTACGAGCAGTACTTC.

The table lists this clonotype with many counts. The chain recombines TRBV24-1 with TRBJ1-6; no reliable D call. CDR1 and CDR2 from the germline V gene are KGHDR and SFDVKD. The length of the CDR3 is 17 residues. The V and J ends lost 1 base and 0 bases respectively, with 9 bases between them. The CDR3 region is CATSDLRESSYNSPLHF. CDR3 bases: TGTGCCACCAGTGATTTACGGGAGAGCTCCTATAATTCACCCCTCCACTTT.

CDR3 sequence reads: CASSLGAGGVYGYTF. The DNA of the CDR3 is TGTGCCAGCAGCTTAGGCGCAGGGGGGGTCTATGGCTACACCTTC. This rearrangement joins TRBV7-8 to TRBJ1-2; 7 positions agree with TRBD1. Germline trimming cut 1 base from V and 4 bases from J; bases unmatched to any gene: 6. This CDR3 is 15 amino acids long. Looked up from germline, CDR1 is SGHVS and CDR2 is FQNEAQ.

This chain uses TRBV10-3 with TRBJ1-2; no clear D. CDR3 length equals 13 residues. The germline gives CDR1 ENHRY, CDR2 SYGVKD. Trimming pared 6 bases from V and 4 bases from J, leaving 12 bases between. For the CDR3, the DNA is TGTGCCATCAGACCGGAGGAGCCCTATGGCTACACCTTC. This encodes CAIRPEEPYGYTF.

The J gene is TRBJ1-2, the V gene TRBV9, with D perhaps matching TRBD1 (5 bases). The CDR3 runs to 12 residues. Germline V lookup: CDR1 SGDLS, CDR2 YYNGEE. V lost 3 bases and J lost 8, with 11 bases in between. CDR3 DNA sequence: TGTGCCAGCAGCGCCGAAGACAGCGGCTACACCTTC. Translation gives CASSAEDSGYTF.

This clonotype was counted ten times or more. The CDR3 reads CASSIRDTDQPQHF. CDR3 bases: TGTGCCAGTAGTATAAGGGACACAGATCAGCCCCAGCATTTT. V and J are TRBV19 and TRBJ1-5; TRBD1 is a possible D gene (6 bases). In germline, CDR1 is LNHDA, CDR2 SQIVND (reference sequence). The V end lost 2 bases, the J end lost 5 bases, and 10 bases lay between the germline ends. The CDR3 runs 14 residues.

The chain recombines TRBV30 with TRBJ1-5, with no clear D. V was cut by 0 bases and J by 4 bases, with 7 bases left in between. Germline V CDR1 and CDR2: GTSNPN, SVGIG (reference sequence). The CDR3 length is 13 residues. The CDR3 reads CAWSVLGNQPQHF. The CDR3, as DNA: TGTGCCTGGAGTGTACTGGGTAATCAGCCCCAGCATTTT.

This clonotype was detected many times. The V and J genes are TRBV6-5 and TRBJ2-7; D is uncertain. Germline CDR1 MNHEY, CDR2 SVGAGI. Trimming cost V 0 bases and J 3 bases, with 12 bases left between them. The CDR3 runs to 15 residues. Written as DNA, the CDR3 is TGTGCCAGCAGTTACTCGAGTGCGCGAAACTACGAGCAGTACTTC. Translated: CASSYSSARNYEQYF.

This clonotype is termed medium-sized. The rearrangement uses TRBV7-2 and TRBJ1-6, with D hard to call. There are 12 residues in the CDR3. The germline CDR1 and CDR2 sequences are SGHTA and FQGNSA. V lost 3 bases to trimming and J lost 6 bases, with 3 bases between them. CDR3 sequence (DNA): TGTGCCAGCAGCTTGGGTAATTCACCCCTCCACTTT. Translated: CASSLGNSPLHF.

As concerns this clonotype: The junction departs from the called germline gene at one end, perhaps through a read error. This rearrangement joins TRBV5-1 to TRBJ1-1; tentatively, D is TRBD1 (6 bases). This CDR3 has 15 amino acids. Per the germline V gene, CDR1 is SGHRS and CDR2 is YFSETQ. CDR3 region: CASSTHTGSNTEAFF. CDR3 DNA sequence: TGTGCCAGCAGCACCCACACAGGGTCGAACACTGAAGCTTTCTTT.

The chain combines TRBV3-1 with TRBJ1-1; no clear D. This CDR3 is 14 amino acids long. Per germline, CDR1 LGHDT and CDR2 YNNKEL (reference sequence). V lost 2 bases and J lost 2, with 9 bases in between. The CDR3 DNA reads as TGTGCCAGCAGCCAATGGGGATCCAACACTGAAGCTTTCTTT. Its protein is CASSQWGSNTEAFF.

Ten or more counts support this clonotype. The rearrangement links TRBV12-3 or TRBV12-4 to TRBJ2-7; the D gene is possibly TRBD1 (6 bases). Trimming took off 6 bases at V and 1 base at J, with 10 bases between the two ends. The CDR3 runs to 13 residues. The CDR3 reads CASSWTVSYEQYF. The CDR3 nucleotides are TGTGCCAGCAGCTGGACAGTTTCCTACGAGCAGTACTTC.

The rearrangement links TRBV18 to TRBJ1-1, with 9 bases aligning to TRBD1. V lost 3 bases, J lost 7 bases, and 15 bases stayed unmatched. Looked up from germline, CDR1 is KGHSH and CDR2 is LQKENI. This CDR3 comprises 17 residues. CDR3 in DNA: TGTGCCAGCTCACCGACAGGGGGTTTAAGGGAGTCGAGTGAAGCTTTCTTT. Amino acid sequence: CASSPTGGLRESSEAFF.